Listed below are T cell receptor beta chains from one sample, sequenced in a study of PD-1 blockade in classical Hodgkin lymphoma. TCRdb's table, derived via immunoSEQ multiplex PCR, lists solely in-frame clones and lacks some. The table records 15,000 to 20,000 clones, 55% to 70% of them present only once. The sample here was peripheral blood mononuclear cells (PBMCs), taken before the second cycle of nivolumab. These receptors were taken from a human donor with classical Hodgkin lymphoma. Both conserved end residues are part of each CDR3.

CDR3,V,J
CASSLAGLYGYTF,TRBV7-9,TRBJ1-2
CAWSKKGGNQPQHF,TRBV30,TRBJ1-5
CASSFRGQGNTEAFF,TRBV28,TRBJ1-1
CASGDLLKTYF,TRBV27,TRBJ2-7
CASSEGGYEQYF,TRBV6-9,TRBJ2-7
CASSAPTGAGNTIYF,TRBV9,TRBJ1-3
CARRDSVFNYGYTF,TRBV2,TRBJ1-2
CASSQARDYITGELFF,TRBV14,TRBJ2-2
CASKRNRDSNQPQHF,TRBV19,TRBJ1-5
CASSRQGGYTF,TRBV7-9,TRBJ1-2
CASSLNTENTEAFF,TRBV5-1,TRBJ1-1
CASSLTGGDYEQYF,TRBV5-1,TRBJ2-7
CASSQGERSYEQYF,TRBV4-2,TRBJ2-7
CASSQGAAYEQYF,TRBV7-6,TRBJ2-7
CASSTIGGLGEKLFF,TRBV28,TRBJ1-4
CASSYVGTGFAYGYTF,TRBV11-2,TRBJ1-2
CASSLPGTGVYEQYF,TRBV5-5,TRBJ2-7
CASSSQGPNEKLFF,TRBV5-4,TRBJ1-4
CASSLVLTDTQYF,TRBV7-9,TRBJ2-3
CASSQLDSYEQYF,TRBV18,TRBJ2-7
CASSYQTGYGYTF,TRBV6-6,TRBJ1-2
CASSLRVDSSTDTQYF,TRBV27,TRBJ2-3
CASISDVAEAFF,TRBV28,TRBJ1-1
CASSLGTVIYEQYF,TRBV7-2,TRBJ2-7
CASSRSGTSVIDTQYF,TRBV27,TRBJ2-3
CASSQSVSVIPEAFF,TRBV4-2,TRBJ1-1
CASSFPRGLGEQYF,TRBV5-1,TRBJ2-7
CASSPPGEVKETQYF,TRBV28,TRBJ2-5
CASSRTTSGKGRKGYEQYF,TRBV12-1,TRBJ2-7
CASSPYDRSSETQYF,TRBV11-2,TRBJ2-5
CASSQAQADYNSPLHF,TRBV4-2,TRBJ1-6
CASGNPWGYEQYF,TRBV28,TRBJ2-7
CASSYGTGDYEQYF,TRBV6-5,TRBJ2-7
CASSKTGQGESPLHF,TRBV6-6,TRBJ1-6
CASSTNLYEQYF,TRBV21-1,TRBJ2-7
CASSERGPNEQFF,TRBV6-1,TRBJ2-1
CAWIRTGGYEQYF,TRBV30,TRBJ2-7
CASSPDFFEQYF,TRBV9,TRBJ2-7
CASSGTGGPSRLGYTF,TRBV2,TRBJ1-2
CSVDASLSSYNEQFF,TRBV29-1,TRBJ2-1
CASSQEGLAGDLAYNEQFF,TRBV4-2,TRBJ2-1
CASSIVAESNYGYTF,TRBV19,TRBJ1-2
CASSLQTGGGYGYTF,TRBV27,TRBJ1-2
CASSVFRDGGNTIYF,TRBV9,TRBJ1-3
CASSLGSAPKLFF,TRBV19,TRBJ1-4